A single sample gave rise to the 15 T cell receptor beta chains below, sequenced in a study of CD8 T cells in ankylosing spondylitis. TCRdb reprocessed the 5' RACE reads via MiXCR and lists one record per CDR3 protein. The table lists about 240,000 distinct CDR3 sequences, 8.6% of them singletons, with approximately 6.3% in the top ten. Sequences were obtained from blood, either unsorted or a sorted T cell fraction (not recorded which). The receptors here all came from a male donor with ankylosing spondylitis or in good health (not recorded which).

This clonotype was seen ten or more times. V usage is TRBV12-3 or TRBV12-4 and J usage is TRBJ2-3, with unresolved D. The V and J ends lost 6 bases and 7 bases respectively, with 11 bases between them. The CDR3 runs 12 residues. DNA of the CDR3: TGTGCCAGCAGAGCCACCCTCCATACGCAGTATTTT. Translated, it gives CASRATLHTQYF.

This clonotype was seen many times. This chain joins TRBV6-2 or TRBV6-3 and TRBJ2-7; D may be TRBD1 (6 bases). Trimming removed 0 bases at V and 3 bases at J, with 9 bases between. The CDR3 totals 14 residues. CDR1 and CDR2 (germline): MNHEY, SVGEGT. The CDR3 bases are TGTGCCAGCAGTTACTCGATAGGGGGCTACGAGCAGTACTTC. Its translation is CASSYSIGGYEQYF.

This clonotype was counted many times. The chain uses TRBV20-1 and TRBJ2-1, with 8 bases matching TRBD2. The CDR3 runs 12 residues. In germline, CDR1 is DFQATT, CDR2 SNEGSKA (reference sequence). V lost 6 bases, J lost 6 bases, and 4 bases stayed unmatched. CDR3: CSAGTRFNEQFF. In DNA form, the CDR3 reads TGCAGTGCAGGGACTAGGTTCAATGAGCAGTTCTTC.

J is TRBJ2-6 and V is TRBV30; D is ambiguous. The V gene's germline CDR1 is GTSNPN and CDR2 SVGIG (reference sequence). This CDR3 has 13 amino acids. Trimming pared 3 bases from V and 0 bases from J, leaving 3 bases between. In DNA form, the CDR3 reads TGTGCCTGGAGCAGCTCTGGGGCCAACGTCCTGACTTTC. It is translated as CAWSSSGANVLTF.

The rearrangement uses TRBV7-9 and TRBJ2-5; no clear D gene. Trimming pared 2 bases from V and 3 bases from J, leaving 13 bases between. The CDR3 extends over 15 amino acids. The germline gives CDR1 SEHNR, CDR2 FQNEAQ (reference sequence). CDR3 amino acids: CASSLPLVEKETQYF. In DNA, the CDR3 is TGTGCCAGCAGCTTACCCCTGGTCGAAAAAGAGACCCAGTACTTC.

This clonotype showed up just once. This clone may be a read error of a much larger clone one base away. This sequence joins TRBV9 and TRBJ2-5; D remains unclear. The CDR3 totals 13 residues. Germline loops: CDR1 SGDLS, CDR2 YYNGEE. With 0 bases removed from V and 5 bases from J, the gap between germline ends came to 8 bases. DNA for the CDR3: TGTGCCAGCAGCGTAGGGCGGAGCGAGACCCAGTACTTC. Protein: CASSVGRSETQYF.

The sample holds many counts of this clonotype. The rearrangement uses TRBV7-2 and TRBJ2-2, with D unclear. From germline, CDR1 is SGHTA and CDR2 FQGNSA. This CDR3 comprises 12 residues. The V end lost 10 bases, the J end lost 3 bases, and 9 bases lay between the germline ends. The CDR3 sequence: CATLEYTGELFF. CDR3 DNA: TGTGCCACTCTAGAGTACACCGGGGAGCTGTTTTTT.

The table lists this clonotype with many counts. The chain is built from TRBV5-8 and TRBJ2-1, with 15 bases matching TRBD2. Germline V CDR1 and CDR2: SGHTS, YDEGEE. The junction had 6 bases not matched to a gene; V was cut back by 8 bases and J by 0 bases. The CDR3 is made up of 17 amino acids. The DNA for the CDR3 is TGTGCCAGACCGGGACTAGCGGGGGGAAGCTCCTACAATGAGCAGTTCTTC. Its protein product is CARPGLAGGSSYNEQFF.

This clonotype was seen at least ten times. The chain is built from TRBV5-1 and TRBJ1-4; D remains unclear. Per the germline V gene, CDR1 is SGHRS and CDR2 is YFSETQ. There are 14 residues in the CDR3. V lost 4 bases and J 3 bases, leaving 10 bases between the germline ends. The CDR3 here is CASSVGIPNEKLFF. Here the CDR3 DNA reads TGCGCCAGCAGCGTCGGGATACCTAATGAAAAACTGTTTTTT.

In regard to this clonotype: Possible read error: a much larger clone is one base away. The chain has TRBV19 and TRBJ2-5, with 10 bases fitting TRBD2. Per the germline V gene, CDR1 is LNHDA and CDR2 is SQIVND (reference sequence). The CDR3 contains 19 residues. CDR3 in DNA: TGTGCCGGTAGTATGGAAGGGTCGTCAGCGACTAGCGGGCAAGAGACCCAGTACTTC. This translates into CAGSMEGSSATSGQETQYF. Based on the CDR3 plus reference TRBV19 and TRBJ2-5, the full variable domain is DGGITQSPKYLFRKEGQNVTLSCEQNLNHDAMYWYRQDPGQGLRLIYYSQIVNDFQKGDIAEGYSVSREKKESFPLTVTSAQKNPTAFYLCAGSMEGSSATSGQETQYFGPGTRLLVL.

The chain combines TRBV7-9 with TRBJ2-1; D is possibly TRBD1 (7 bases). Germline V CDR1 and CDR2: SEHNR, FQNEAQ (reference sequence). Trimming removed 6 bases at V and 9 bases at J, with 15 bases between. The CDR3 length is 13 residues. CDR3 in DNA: TGTGCCAGCAGGGCCCCAGGGGGAGGTGAGCAGTTCTTC. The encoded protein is CASRAPGGGEQFF.

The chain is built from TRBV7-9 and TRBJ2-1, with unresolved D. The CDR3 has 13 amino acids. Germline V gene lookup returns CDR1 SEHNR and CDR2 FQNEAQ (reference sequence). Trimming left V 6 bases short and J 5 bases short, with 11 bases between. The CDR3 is CASSPIRDNEQFF. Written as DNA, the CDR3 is TGTGCCAGCAGTCCTATTAGGGACAATGAGCAGTTCTTC.

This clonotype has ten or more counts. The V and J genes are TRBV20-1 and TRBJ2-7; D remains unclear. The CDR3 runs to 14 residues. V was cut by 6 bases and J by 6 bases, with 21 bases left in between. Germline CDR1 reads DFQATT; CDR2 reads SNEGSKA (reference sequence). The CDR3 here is CSAQLGPPGSEQYF. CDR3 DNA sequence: TGCAGTGCCCAGTTGGGCCCCCCGGGCTCCGAGCAGTACTTC.

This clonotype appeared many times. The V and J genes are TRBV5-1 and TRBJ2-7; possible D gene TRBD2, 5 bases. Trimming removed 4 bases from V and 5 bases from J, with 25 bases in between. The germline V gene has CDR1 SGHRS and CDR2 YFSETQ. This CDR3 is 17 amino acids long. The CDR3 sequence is CASSVASRVLIHDEQYF. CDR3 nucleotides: TGCGCCAGCAGCGTAGCCTCGCGGGTACTAATTCACGACGAGCAGTACTTC.

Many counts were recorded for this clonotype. The CDR3 sequence is CASSLEQTNTGELFF. The CDR3 region has the DNA TGCGCCAGCAGCTTGGAACAGACGAACACCGGGGAGCTGTTTTTT. This chain connects TRBV5-1 to TRBJ2-2; D gene unclear. CDR3 length: 15 residues. V lost 0 bases and J 0 bases, leaving 6 bases between the germline ends. Germline V gene data show CDR1 as SGHRS and CDR2 as YFSETQ. Looking up the rest from reference TRBV5-1 and TRBJ2-2 gives the full variable domain: KAGVTQTPRYLIKTRGQQVTLSCSPISGHRSVSWYQQTPGQGLQFLFEYFSETQRNKGNFPGRFSGRQFSNSRSEMNVSTLELGDSALYLCASSLEQTNTGELFFGEGSRLTVL.